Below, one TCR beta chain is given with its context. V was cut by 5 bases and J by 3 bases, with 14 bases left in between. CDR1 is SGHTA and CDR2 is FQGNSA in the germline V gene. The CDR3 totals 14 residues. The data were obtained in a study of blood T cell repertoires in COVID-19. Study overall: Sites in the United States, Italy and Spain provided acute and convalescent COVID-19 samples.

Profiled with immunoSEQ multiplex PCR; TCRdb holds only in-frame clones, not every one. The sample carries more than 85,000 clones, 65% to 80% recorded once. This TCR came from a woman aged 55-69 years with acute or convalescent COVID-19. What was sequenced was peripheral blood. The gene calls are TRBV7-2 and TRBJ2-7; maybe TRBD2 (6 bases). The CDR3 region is CASSPRVAVYEQYF. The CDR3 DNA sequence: TGTGCCAGCAGCCCTAGAGTAGCGGTCTACGAGCAGTACTTC.